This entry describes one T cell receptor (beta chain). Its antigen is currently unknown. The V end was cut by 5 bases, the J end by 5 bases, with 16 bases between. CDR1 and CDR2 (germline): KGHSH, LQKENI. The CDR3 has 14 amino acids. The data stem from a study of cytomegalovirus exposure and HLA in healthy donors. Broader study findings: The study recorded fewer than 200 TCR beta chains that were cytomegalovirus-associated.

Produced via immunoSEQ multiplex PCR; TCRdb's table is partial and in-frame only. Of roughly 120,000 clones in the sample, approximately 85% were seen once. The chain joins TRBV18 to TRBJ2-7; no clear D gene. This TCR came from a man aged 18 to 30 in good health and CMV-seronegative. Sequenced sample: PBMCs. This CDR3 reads CASSGDLILHEQYF. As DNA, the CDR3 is TGTGCCAGCTCAGGAGACCTAATACTCCACGAGCAGTACTTC.